Listed below are T cell receptor beta chains from one sample, sequenced in a study of STAT5B mutations in CD4+ large granular lymphocyte leukemia. Repertoires were generated with immunoSEQ multiplex PCR, while TCRdb's copy carries only in-frame clones and drops some. The profile shows about 32,000 clones, around 81% of them singletons. The specimen sequenced was CD4+ T cells from blood buffy coats. Receptors were obtained from a human donor in good health. CDR3s include the opening cysteine and the closing phenylalanine or tryptophan. The order of the fields is clone size, D gene, V gene, CDR3 length, J gene, CDR3 DNA, CDR3 protein. A D gene is named only where the DNA matches it firmly. Clone size, where shown, is once, few, many, or a class for clones that have expanded.

.	TRBD2	TRBV5-1	16	TRBJ2-5	TGCGCCAGCAGCCCCTTGTGGGCGGGAGGGCAAGAGACCCAGTACTTC	CASSPLWAGGQETQYF
.	.	TRBV18	15	TRBJ2-3	TGTGCCAGCTCACCAAGCGCACAGCGGAGAGATACGCAGTATTTT	CASSPSAQRRDTQYF
.	.	TRBV28	15	TRBJ1-3	TGTGCCAGCAACCCTGGGGGGGCAGGAGGAAACACCATATATTTT	CASNPGGAGGNTIYF
.	.	TRBV7-9	15	TRBJ2-7	TGTGCCAGCAGCTTAGGAACAGCCGGGGCTTACGAGCAGTACTTC	CASSLGTAGAYEQYF
.	TRBD1	TRBV6-5	15	TRBJ2-2	TGTGCCAGCAGTCTCGGGACAGTCAACACCGGGGAGCTGTTTTTT	CASSLGTVNTGELFF
.	.	TRBV5-5	12	TRBJ2-1	TGTGCCAGCAGCCTGGCCACAGGACAGCAGTTCTTC	CASSLATGQQFF
.	.	TRBV7-2	14	TRBJ1-1	TGTGCCAGCAGCCCGAGGCAGGCCGGCACTGAAGCTTTCTTT	CASSPRQAGTEAFF
.	TRBD1	TRBV7-9	15	TRBJ1-3	TGTGCCAGCAGCACCAGACAGGGGGCTGGAAACACCATATATTTT	CASSTRQGAGNTIYF
.	.	TRBV5-1	13	TRBJ1-2	TGCGCCAGCAGCTTGGCCGGGGGCGATGGCTACACCTTC	CASSLAGGDGYTF
.	.	TRBV5-8	14	TRBJ1-1	TGTGCCAGCAGCTTGAGGGGAGGAAGCACTGAAGCTTTCTTT	CASSLRGGSTEAFF
.	TRBD2	TRBV19	16	TRBJ2-3	TGTGCCACCTCCACCGGGGAGGGATCTCGCACAGATACGCAGTATTTT	CATSTGEGSRTDTQYF
.	.	TRBV7-6	13	TRBJ2-3	TGTGCCAGCAGCTTTTGGGAGTTGGATACGCAGTATTTT	CASSFWELDTQYF
.	.	TRBV15	17	TRBJ1-3	TGTGCCACCAGCAGAGATCGGGGTGGGGGAACTGGAAACACCATATATTTT	CATSRDRGGGTGNTIYF
.	TRBD2	TRBV5-1	15	TRBJ2-7	TGCGCCAGCAGACGGCAGGATGGCCTAGCGGGCGAGCAGTACTTC	CASRRQDGLAGEQYF
.	.	TRBV4-3	16	TRBJ1-2	TGCGCCAGCAGCCAAGATTTGTCCGGCAGGGTCTATGGCTACACCTTC	CASSQDLSGRVYGYTF
.	TRBD2	TRBV15	15	TRBJ2-5	TGTGCCACCAGCAGAGTAGCGGGAGTGGCAGAGACCCAGTACTTC	CATSRVAGVAETQYF
.	TRBD2	TRBV27	14	TRBJ2-3	TGTGCCAGCAGTCCTCTAGCGGGAGGAGAATCGCAGTATTTT	CASSPLAGGESQYF
few	TRBD2	TRBV18	15	TRBJ2-7	TGTGCCAGCTCACCACCGGGACTAGGAGGCTACGAGCAGTACTTC	CASSPPGLGGYEQYF
.	.	TRBV23-1	10	TRBJ2-7	TGCGCCAGCCGAAGTTCCGAGCAGTACTTC	CASRSSEQYF
.	TRBD2	TRBV5-1	16	TRBJ2-3	TGCGCCAGCAGCTTGGATCTAGCGGGAGGAACAGATACGCAGTATTTT	CASSLDLAGGTDTQYF
.	TRBD1	TRBV14	14	TRBJ2-1	TGTGCCAGCAGCCGGGACAGGGAAGGCGATGAGCAGTTCTTC	CASSRDREGDEQFF
few	TRBD1	TRBV15	15	TRBJ1-2	TGTGCCACCAGCAGTCGAAACAGGGGTGGCTATGGCTACACCTTC	CATSSRNRGGYGYTF
.	TRBD2	TRBV19	14	TRBJ2-5	TGTGCCAGTAGTACCCTTAGCGGGGGCAGGACCCAGTACTTC	CASSTLSGGRTQYF
.	.	TRBV11-2	13	TRBJ2-2	TGTGCCAGCAGCTGGACTCAACCCGGGGAGCTGTTTTTT	CASSWTQPGELFF
.	.	TRBV9	12	TRBJ1-3	TGTGCCAGCAGGGGCCCTGGAAACACCATATATTTT	CASRGPGNTIYF
.	.	TRBV19	13	TRBJ1-6	TGTGCCAGTAGTTGGGGTGGCGATTCACCCCTCCACTTT	CASSWGGDSPLHF
.	TRBD1	TRBV18	16	TRBJ1-4	TGTGCCAGCTCACCAATTGACAGGGGCGCTAATGAAAAACTGTTTTTT	CASSPIDRGANEKLFF
.	.	TRBV5-1	15	TRBJ1-1	TGCGCCAGCAGCTTGGTTCCGGATATGAACACTGAAGCTTTCTTT	CASSLVPDMNTEAFF
.	.	TRBV12-5	12	TRBJ2-2	TGTGCTAGTGGTGCGAACACCGGGGAGCTGTTTTTT	CASGANTGELFF
.	TRBD1	TRBV4-1	16	TRBJ1-5	TGCGCCAGCAGCCAAGATCCGGGGACAGGGCGTCAGCCCCAGCATTTT	CASSQDPGTGRQPQHF
once	.	TRBV5-1	16	TRBJ1-3	TGCGCCAGCAGCCCGATGTCCGCGGGAGCCGGAAACACCATATATTTT	CASSPMSAGAGNTIYF
.	.	TRBV5-1	15	TRBJ2-3	TGCGCCAGCAGCTTTCGTCCGGGGCCTACAGATACGCAGTATTTT	CASSFRPGPTDTQYF
.	.	TRBV28	12	TRBJ1-5	TGTGCCAGCAGTTTAGGTTATCAGCCCCAGCATTTT	CASSLGYQPQHF
.	TRBD2	TRBV4-1	15	TRBJ2-1	TGCGCCAGCAGCCTGGCTAGCGGGTCATACAATGAGCAGTTCTTC	CASSLASGSYNEQFF
.	.	TRBV6-6	12	TRBJ1-1	TGTGCCAGCAGTTACAGAGGGCCTGAAGCTTTCTTT	CASSYRGPEAFF
.	TRBD2	TRBV5-3	12	TRBJ2-1	TGTGCCAGAAGCGGGCAGACTAGCGGAGAATTCTTC	CARSGQTSGEFF
once	.	TRBV20-1	11	TRBJ2-7	TGCAGTGCTAGAGGGCTACGCGAGCAGTACTTC	CSARGLREQYF
.	TRBD1	TRBV5-1	15	TRBJ2-1	TGCGCCAGCAGCCCACGACAGGGGGCCTACAATGAGCAGTTCTTC	CASSPRQGAYNEQFF
.	TRBD1	TRBV30	15	TRBJ1-2	TGTGCCTGGAAAGAAAGAGGGACAGGGTTGAAGGGCTACACCTTC	CAWKERGTGLKGYTF
.	TRBD1	TRBV7-2	13	TRBJ2-4	TGTGCCAGCAGCTTAGGACAGGGAAACATTCAGTACTTC	CASSLGQGNIQYF
.	.	TRBV7-8	12	TRBJ2-7	TGTGCCAGCAGCTTCTTTAACTACGAGCAGTACTTC	CASSFFNYEQYF
once	.	TRBV18	16	TRBJ2-2	TGTGCCAGCTCACCCCTCCTGGGCCCCCGCAACGGGGAGCTGTTTTTT	CASSPLLGPRNGELFF
.	.	TRBV20-1	10	TRBJ2-7	TGCAGTGCCTCCGACGGAGGTCTGTACTTC	CSASDGGLYF
.	.	TRBV11-2	14	TRBJ2-1	TGTGCCAGCAGCTCCCTTAGCAGATACAATGAGCAGTTCTTC	CASSSLSRYNEQFF
.	.	TRBV2	15	TRBJ1-4	TGTGCCAGCAGAAGGGAGGCTGCAACTAATGAAAAACTGTTTTTT	CASRREAATNEKLFF
.	TRBD2	TRBV18	15	TRBJ2-2	TGTGCCAGCTCACCTGCAATGACTAGCTCCGGGGAGCTGTTTTTT	CASSPAMTSSGELFF
.	TRBD2	TRBV6-1	15	TRBJ2-5	TGTGCCAGCAATAGCCTAGCGGGAGTACAAGAGACCCAGTACTTC	CASNSLAGVQETQYF
.	TRBD2	TRBV7-2	15	TRBJ2-7	TGTGCCAGCAGAACCACCGGGACTAGCGACTACGAGCAGTACTTC	CASRTTGTSDYEQYF
.	.	TRBV5-1	14	TRBJ2-6	TGCGCCAGCAGGTTAGCTTTTGGGGCCAACGTCCTGACTTTC	CASRLAFGANVLTF
.	.	TRBV5-1	14	TRBJ2-5	TGCGCCAGCAGCTTACCAGTGGGGGCGCGGACCCAGTACTTC	CASSLPVGARTQYF
.	.	TRBV5-1	14	TRBJ2-5	TGCGCCAGCAGCTTGGGGACAGTTAAAGAGACCCAGTACTTC	CASSLGTVKETQYF
.	.	TRBV7-7	14	TRBJ2-5	TGTGCCAGCAGCTTAGCGGGCAGAGGGGAGACCCAGTACTTC	CASSLAGRGETQYF
.	.	TRBV19	13	TRBJ1-2	TGTGCCAGTAGTAGGGGCGGGAACTATGGCTACACCTTC	CASSRGGNYGYTF
once	.	TRBV7-2	13	TRBJ1-1	TGTGCCAGCAGCCGGACAGTGAACACTGAAGCTTTCTTT	CASSRTVNTEAFF
.	.	TRBV5-4	14	TRBJ2-5	TGTGCCAGCAGCCCTGGGCATTTACCAGAGACCCAGTACTTC	CASSPGHLPETQYF
.	.	TRBV2	15	TRBJ2-2	TGTGCCAGCAATCACCCCGCTCATTTCACCGGGGAGCTGTTTTTT	CASNHPAHFTGELFF
.	.	TRBV28	14	TRBJ1-5	TGTGCCAGCAGATCGGGCGGGAGAAATCAGCCCCAGCATTTT	CASRSGGRNQPQHF
.	TRBD1	TRBV5-1	14	TRBJ1-1	TGCGCCAGCAGCCAACGGACAGGGGACACTGAAGCTTTCTTT	CASSQRTGDTEAFF
.	TRBD1	TRBV5-8	15	TRBJ2-7	TGTGCCAGCAGCTTGCAGGGGGATAGCTCCTACGAGCAGTACTTC	CASSLQGDSSYEQYF